This entry lists 6 T cell receptor beta chains sequenced from one sample in a study of T cell changes during pregnancy in multiple sclerosis. Method: immunoSEQ multiplex PCR; TCRdb's copy keeps in-frame clones and lacks some. The sample includes 35,000 to 50,000 clones, about nine tenths seen only once; the top ten take about 0.6%. The source material was CD4+ T cells from peripheral blood mononuclear cells, sampled in the first trimester of pregnancy. The receptors derive from a female donor with multiple sclerosis, enrolled in a pregnancy study.

This chain uses TRBV9 with TRBJ1-3, with a tentative D call TRBD1 (6 bases). This CDR3 comprises 17 residues. V lost 0 bases to trimming and J lost 0 bases, with 13 bases between them. In germline, CDR1 is SGDLS, CDR2 YYNGEE. This CDR3 reads CASSVAGHVNSGNTIYF. The CDR3 DNA reads TGTGCCAGCAGCGTAGCGGGACACGTAAACTCTGGAAACACCATATATTTT.

The chain combines TRBV27 with TRBJ1-5; 7 bases are a match to TRBD1. V was clipped by 4 bases and J by 0 bases; unmatched bases: 9. CDR1 and CDR2 from the germline V gene are MNHEY and SMNVEV (reference sequence). The CDR3 is 17 amino acids. For the CDR3, the DNA is TGTGCCAGCAGTTCAAGGACAGGCCGATATAGCAATCAGCCCCAGCATTTT. Encoded protein: CASSSRTGRYSNQPQHF.

The chain is built from TRBV29-1 and TRBJ2-1, with TRBD2 matching 8 bases. The V gene end was trimmed by 6 bases and the J gene end by 4 bases; junction bases not matched to a gene: 5. Germline V lookup: CDR1 SQVTM, CDR2 ANQGSEA. The CDR3 has 13 amino acids. The CDR3 nucleotides read TGCAGCGTGAGCGGGAGCAGTTACAATGAGCAGTTCTTC. Amino acid sequence: CSVSGSSYNEQFF.

V gene TRBV7-2 combines with J gene TRBJ2-2; the match to TRBD2 covers 10 bases. The V and J ends lost 1 base and 3 bases, in that order; junction bases with no gene match: 8. The CDR3 covers 18 residues. Germline V gene lookup returns CDR1 SGHTA and CDR2 FQGNSA. Here the CDR3 DNA reads TGTGCCAGCAGCTTAGGAGGAGGAGCGGGAGGGGACACCGGGGAGCTGTTTTTT. This translates into CASSLGGGAGGDTGELFF.

This chain joins TRBV6-6 and TRBJ2-3; TRBD1 agrees at 9 bases. Germline V gene data show CDR1 as MNHNY and CDR2 as SVGAGI (reference sequence). V shed 6 bases, J shed 3 bases, and the junction held 1 base outside the gene matches. The CDR3 spans 13 residues. CDR3 DNA sequence: TGTGCCAGCAGACAGGGGGCAACAGATACGCAGTATTTT. Translating it yields CASRQGATDTQYF.

The chain recombines TRBV19 with TRBJ1-5; maybe TRBD1 (5 bases). V was trimmed by 3 bases and J by 5 bases, leaving 11 bases between them. There are 14 residues in the CDR3. Germline V gene data show CDR1 as LNHDA and CDR2 as SQIVND (reference sequence). CDR3 region: CASSIFSGDQPQHF. The CDR3 DNA is TGTGCCAGTAGTATCTTTTCGGGGGATCAGCCCCAGCATTTT.